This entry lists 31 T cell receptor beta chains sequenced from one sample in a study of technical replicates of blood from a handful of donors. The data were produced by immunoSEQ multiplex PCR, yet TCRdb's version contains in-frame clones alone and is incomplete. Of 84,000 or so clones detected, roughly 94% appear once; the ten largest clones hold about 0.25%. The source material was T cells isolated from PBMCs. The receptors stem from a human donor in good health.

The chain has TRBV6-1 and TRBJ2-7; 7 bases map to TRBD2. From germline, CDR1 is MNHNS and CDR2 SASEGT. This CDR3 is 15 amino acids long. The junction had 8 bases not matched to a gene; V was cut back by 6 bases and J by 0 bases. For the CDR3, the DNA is TGTGCCAGCAGACCCAGACTAGCAAGCTCCTACGAGCAGTACTTC. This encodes CASRPRLASSYEQYF.

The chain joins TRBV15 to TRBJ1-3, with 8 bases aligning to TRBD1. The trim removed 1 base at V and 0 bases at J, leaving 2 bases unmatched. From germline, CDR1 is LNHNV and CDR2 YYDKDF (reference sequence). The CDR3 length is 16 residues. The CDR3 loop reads CATSRADRASGNTIYF. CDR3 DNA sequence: TGTGCCACCAGCAGAGCGGACAGGGCCTCTGGAAACACCATATATTTT.

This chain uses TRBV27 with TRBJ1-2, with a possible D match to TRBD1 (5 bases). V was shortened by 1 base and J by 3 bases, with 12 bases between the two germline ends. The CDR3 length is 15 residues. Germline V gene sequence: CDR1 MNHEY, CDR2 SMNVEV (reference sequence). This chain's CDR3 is CASSLYLGQDYGYTF. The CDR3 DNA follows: TGTGCCAGCAGTTTATATCTTGGACAAGACTATGGCTACACCTTC.

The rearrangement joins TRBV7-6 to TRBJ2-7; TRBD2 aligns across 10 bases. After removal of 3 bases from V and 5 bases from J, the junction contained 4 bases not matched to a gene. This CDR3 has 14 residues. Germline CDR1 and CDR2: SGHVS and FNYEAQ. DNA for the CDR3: TGTGCCAGCAGCTTGTCAGCGGGGGGGCACGAGCAGTACTTC. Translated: CASSLSAGGHEQYF.

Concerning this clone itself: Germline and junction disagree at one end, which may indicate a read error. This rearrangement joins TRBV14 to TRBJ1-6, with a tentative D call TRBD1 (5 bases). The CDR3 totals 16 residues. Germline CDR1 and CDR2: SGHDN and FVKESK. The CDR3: CASSQAFGGVDSPLHF. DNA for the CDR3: TGTGCCAGCAGCCAAGCCTTTGGAGGGGTCGATTCCCCCCTCCACTTT.

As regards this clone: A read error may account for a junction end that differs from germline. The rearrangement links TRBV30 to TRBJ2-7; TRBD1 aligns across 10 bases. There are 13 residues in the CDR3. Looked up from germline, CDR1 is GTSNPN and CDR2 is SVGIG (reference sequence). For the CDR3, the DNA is TGTGCCTGGAGTGTCTCGCGACAGGGGGCCTCAAAATTC. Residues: CAWSVSRQGASKF.

CDR3 protein: CSVIERGSYNEQFF. CDR3 DNA sequence: TGCAGCGTTATCGAGCGGGGGTCCTACAATGAGCAGTTCTTC. The chain carries TRBV29-1 and TRBJ2-1, with 8 positions matching TRBD2. Germline V gene lookup returns CDR1 SQVTM and CDR2 ANQGSEA. CDR3 size: 14 residues. V lost 5 bases to trimming and J lost 1 base; unmatched junction nucleotides: 4.

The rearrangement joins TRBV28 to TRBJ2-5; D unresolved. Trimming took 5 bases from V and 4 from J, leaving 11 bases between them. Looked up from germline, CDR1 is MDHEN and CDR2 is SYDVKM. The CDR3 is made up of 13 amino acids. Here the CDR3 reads CASSLRLGETQYF. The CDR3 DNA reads TGTGCCAGCAGTCTCCGACTGGGAGAGACCCAGTACTTC.

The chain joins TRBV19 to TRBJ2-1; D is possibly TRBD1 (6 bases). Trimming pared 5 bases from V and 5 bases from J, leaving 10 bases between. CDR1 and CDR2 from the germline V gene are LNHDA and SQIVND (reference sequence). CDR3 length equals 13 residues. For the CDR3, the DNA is TGTGCCAGTAGTGACAGGAGGAACAATGAGCAGTTCTTC. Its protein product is CASSDRRNNEQFF. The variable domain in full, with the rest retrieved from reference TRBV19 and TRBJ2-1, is DGGITQSPKYLFRKEGQNVTLSCEQNLNHDAMYWYRQDPGQGLRLIYYSQIVNDFQKGDIAEGYSVSREKKESFPLTVTSAQKNPTAFYLCASSDRRNNEQFFGPGTRLTVL.

The CDR3 is CAIRAASGRETFTGELFF. In DNA form, the CDR3 reads TGTGCCATCAGGGCGGCTAGCGGGAGGGAAACGTTCACCGGGGAGCTGTTTTTT. J is TRBJ2-2 and V is TRBV10-3; 12 bases line up with TRBD2. The germline CDR1 and CDR2 sequences are ENHRY and SYGVKD. The CDR3 consists of 18 residues. The junction had 12 bases not matched to a gene; V was cut back by 6 bases and J by 4 bases.

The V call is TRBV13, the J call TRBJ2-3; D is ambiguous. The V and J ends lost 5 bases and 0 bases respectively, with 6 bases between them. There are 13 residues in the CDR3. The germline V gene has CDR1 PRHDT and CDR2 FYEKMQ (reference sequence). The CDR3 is CASSTLSTDTQYF. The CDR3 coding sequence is TGTGCCAGCAGCACCCTAAGCACAGATACGCAGTATTTT.

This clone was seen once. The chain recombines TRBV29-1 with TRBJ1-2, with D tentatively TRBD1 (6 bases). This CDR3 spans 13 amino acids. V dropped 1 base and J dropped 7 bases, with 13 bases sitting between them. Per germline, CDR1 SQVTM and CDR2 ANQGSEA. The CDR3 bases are TGCAGCGTTGAAGCCACGGGGGGCAGTGGCTACACCTTC. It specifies CSVEATGGSGYTF.

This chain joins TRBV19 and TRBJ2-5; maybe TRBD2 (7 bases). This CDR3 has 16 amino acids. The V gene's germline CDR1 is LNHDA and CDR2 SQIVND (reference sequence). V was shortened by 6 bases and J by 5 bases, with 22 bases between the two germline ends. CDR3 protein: CASSSRSRGAIETQYF. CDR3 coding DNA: TGTGCCAGTAGCTCCCGGAGTCGGGGGGCGATTGAGACCCAGTACTTC. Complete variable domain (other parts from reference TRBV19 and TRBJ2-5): DGGITQSPKYLFRKEGQNVTLSCEQNLNHDAMYWYRQDPGQGLRLIYYSQIVNDFQKGDIAEGYSVSREKKESFPLTVTSAQKNPTAFYLCASSSRSRGAIETQYFGPGTRLLVL.

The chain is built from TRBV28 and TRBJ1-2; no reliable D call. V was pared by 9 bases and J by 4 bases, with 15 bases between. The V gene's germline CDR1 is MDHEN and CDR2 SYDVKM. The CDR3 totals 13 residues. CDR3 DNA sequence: TGTGCCAGTCGGTCCCCCCCCCGCTATGGCTACACCTTC. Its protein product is CASRSPPRYGYTF.

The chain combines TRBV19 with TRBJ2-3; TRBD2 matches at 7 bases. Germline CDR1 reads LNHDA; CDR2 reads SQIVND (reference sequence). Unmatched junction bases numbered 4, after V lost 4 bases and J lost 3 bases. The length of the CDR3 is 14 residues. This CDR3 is CASSSGRFTDTQYF. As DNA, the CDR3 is TGTGCCAGTAGTAGCGGGAGATTTACAGATACGCAGTATTTT.

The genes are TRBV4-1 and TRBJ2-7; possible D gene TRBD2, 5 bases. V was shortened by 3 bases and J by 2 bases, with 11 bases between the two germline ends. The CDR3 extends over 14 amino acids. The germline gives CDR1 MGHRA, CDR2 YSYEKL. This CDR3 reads CASSHRSGTYEQYF. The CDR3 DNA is TGCGCCAGCAGCCATCGTTCGGGAACCTACGAGCAGTACTTC.

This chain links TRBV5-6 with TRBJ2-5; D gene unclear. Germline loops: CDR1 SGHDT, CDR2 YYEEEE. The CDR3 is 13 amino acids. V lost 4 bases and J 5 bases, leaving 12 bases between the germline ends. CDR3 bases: TGTGCCAGCAGCGCAGGCCCCAAGGAGACCCAGTACTTC. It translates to CASSAGPKETQYF.

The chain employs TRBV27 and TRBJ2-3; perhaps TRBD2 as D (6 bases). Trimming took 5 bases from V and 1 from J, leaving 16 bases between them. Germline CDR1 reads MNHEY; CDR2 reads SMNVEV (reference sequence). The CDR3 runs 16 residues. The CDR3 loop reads CASSPSAGTGTDTQYF. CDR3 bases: TGTGCCAGCAGTCCGAGCGCGGGGACTGGCACAGATACGCAGTATTTT.

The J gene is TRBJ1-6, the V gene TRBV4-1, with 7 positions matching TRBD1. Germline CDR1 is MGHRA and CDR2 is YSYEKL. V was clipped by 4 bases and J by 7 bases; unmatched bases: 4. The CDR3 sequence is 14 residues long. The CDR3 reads CASSLDRANSPLHF. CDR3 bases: TGCGCCAGCAGCCTCGACAGGGCGAATTCACCCCTCCACTTT.

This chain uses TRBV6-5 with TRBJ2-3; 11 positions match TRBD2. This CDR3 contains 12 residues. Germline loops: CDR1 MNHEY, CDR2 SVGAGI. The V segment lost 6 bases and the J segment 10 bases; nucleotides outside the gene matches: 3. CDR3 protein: CASSPTSGAQYF. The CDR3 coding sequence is TGTGCCAGCAGCCCGACTAGCGGGGCGCAGTATTTT.

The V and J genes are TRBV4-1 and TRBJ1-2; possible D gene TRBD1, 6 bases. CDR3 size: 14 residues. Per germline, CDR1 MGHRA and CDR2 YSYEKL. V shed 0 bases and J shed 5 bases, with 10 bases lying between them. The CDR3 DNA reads TGCGCCAGCAGCCAAGACCAGGGGCCATATGGCTACACCTTC. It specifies CASSQDQGPYGYTF.

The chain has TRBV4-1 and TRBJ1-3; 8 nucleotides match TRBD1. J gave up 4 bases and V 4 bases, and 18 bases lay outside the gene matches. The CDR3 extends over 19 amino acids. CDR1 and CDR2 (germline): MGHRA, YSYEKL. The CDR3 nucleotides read TGCGCCAGCAGCCCGCCTCCTAAAGGGACAGGAGTCTTCGGAAACACCATATATTTT. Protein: CASSPPPKGTGVFGNTIYF.

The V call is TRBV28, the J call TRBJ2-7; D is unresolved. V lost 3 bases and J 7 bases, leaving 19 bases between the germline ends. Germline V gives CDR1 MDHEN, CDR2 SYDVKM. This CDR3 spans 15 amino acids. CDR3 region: CASSFFGDSYVEQYF. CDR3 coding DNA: TGTGCCAGCAGTTTCTTCGGAGACTCCTACGTTGAGCAGTACTTC.

The chain's CDR3 is CASSVIPAGAPKETQYF. The CDR3 nucleotides are TGTGCCAGCAGTGTTATTCCAGCGGGAGCACCGAAAGAGACCCAGTACTTC. The gene calls are TRBV2 and TRBJ2-5, with 8 bases fitting TRBD2. CDR1 is SNHLY and CDR2 is FYNNEI in the germline V gene. This CDR3 comprises 17 residues. After removal of 4 bases from V and 3 bases from J, the junction contained 13 bases not matched to a gene.

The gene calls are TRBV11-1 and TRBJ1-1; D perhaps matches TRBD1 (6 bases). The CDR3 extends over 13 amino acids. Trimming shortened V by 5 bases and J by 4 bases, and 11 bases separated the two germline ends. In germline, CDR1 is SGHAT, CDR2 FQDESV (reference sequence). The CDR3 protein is CASSPTGSTEAFF. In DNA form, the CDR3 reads TGTGCCAGCAGCCCTACAGGGAGCACTGAAGCTTTCTTT.

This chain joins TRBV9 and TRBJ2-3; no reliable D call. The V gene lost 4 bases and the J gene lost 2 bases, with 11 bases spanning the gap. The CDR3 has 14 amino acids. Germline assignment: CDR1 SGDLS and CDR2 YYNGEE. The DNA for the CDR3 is TGTGCCAGCAGCTCCGTCGAGCCCACAGATACGCAGTATTTT. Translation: CASSSVEPTDTQYF.

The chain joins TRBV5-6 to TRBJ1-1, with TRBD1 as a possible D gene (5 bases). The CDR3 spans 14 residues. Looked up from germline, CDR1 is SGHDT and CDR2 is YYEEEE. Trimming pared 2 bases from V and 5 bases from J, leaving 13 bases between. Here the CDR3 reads CASSLIFGGTEAFF. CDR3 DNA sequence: TGTGCCAGCAGCTTAATTTTTGGGGGGACTGAAGCTTTCTTT.

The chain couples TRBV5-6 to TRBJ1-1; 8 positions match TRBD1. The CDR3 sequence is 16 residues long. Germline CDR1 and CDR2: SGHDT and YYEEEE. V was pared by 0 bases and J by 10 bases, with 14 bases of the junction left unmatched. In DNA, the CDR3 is TGTGCCAGCAGCTTGGTGGGAGGACAGGGATCTGGCGGAGCTTTCTTT. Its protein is CASSLVGGQGSGGAFF. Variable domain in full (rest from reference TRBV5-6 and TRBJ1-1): DAGVTQSPTHLIKTRGQQVTLRCSPKSGHDTVSWYQQALGQGPQFIFQYYEEEERQRGNFPDRFSGHQFPNYSSELNVNALLLGDSALYLCASSLVGGQGSGGAFFGQGTRLTVV.

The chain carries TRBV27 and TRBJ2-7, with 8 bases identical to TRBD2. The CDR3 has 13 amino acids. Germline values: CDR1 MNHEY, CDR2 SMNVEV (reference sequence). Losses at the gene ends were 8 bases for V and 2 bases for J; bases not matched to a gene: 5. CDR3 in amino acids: CASWTSKPYEQYF. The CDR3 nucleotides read TGTGCCAGCTGGACTAGCAAGCCCTACGAGCAGTACTTC.

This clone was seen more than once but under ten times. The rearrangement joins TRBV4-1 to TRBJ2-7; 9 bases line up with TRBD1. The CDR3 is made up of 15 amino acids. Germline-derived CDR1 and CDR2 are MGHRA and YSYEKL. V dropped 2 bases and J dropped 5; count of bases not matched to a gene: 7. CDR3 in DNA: TGCGCCAGCAGCCAACTCCGGACAGGGGCCCACGAGCAGTACTTC. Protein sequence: CASSQLRTGAHEQYF.

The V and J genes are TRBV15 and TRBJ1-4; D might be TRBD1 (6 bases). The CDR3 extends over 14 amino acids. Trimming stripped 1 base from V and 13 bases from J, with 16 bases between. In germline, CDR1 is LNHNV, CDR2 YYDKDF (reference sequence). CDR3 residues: CATSRVEDSIRLFF. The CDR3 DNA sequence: TGTGCCACCAGCAGAGTGGAGGACAGCATCCGACTGTTTTTT.